This T cell receptor beta chain was sequenced for a study of blood T cells in healthy people across ages. On the study more broadly: The template switching approach captured approximately one barcoded beta molecule for every two T cells. Study-level findings and limits: Percentage of naive T cells showed a strong correlation with TCR beta diversity. Comparison with aged donors showed that long-lived donors had more naive CD4+ cells and higher diversity.

Donors were healthy Caucasian individuals from Russia aged roughly 6 to 90. The second PCR ran roughly 6 to 11 cycles with a sample-barcoded 5' primer and J-beta primers. TCRdb passed the 5' RACE reads through MiXCR, listing each CDR3 protein once. This sample yields hundreds of thousands of distinct CDR3 sequences, of which around 62% are seen a single time; around a quarter belongs to the top ten. Concerning this clonotype itself: Antigen unknown.

The junction had 4 bases not matched to a gene; V was cut back by 0 bases and J by 2 bases. This CDR3 spans 15 amino acids. Germline CDR1 MNHEY, CDR2 SVGAGI. The J gene is TRBJ2-7, the V gene TRBV6-5, with 7 bases lining up with TRBD1. The clonotype was recovered from a man aged 25-45 years in good health. Sequencing was done on a sample of blood. The CDR3 DNA is TGTGCCAGCAGTTACTCGGACAGGCCGACCTACGAGCAGTACTTC. Amino acids: CASSYSDRPTYEQYF.